This is a list of T cell receptor beta chains from one sample in a study of CD8 T cells in Susac syndrome. Each CDR3 protein is one row after TCRdb ran MiXCR on the immunoSEQ multiplex PCR reads. The sample lists roughly 200,000 distinct CDR3 sequences; more than 90% were seen once. The sequencing input was CD4+ T cells from PBMCs. Every receptor here comes from a human donor with multiple sclerosis. The CDR3 runs from the conserved cysteine through the conserved F or W.

j_call	v_call	cdr3_aa
TRBJ1-6	TRBV19	CASSNGQGIASPLHF
TRBJ2-2	TRBV24-1	CATSDSGTGFSGELFF
TRBJ1-5	TRBV20-1	CSAADSNQPQHF
TRBJ1-2	TRBV23-1	CASGGRYDGYTF
TRBJ2-1	TRBV29-1	CSVNLGLAGGNEQFF
TRBJ2-7	TRBV28	CASSLGGGGQYF
TRBJ2-7	TRBV12-3/TRBV12-4	CASSFNSLYEQYF
TRBJ2-5	TRBV18	CASSPHVVETQYF
TRBJ1-2	TRBV12-5	CASGSPLWTGNYGYTF
TRBJ1-1	TRBV5-6	CASSKYRGLNTEAFF
TRBJ2-7	TRBV5-6	CASSGPRGLGSYEQYF
TRBJ1-2	TRBV6-4	CASSAVPGGTHYGYTF
TRBJ2-1	TRBV14	CASSQAGSYNEQFF
TRBJ2-5	TRBV4-1	CASSLGPLETQYF
TRBJ2-5	TRBV20-1	CSAREPIARVETQYF
TRBJ2-1	TRBV3-1	CASSLRTSGYNEQFF
TRBJ2-7	TRBV4-3	CASSQGGDRGLGEQYF
TRBJ1-2	TRBV12-3/TRBV12-4	CASSLVGAYGYTF
TRBJ1-6	TRBV7-9	CASSLAGRNSPLHF
TRBJ1-6	TRBV9	CASSVGRESPLHF
TRBJ2-5	TRBV29-1	CSVDPDREETQYF
TRBJ1-2	TRBV29-1	CSVGQPIYGYTF
TRBJ1-6	TRBV7-2	CASSPGVGINSPLHF
TRBJ2-3	TRBV29-1	CSVEDGGHHGADTQYF
TRBJ1-2	TRBV29-1	CSVATGNDGYTF
TRBJ2-1	TRBV5-6	CASSLDSYGLAYNEQFF
TRBJ1-2	TRBV3-1	CASSGAGMYGYTF
TRBJ2-2	TRBV29-1	CSVESAGSRSGELFF
TRBJ1-2	TRBV29-1	CSVESGGYGYTF
TRBJ1-2	TRBV29-1	CSVVQANYGYTF
TRBJ2-1	TRBV30	CAWSVGGSEQFF
TRBJ1-3	TRBV7-8	CASSLTRSGNTIYF
TRBJ2-7	TRBV9	CASVGEHGKQWDEQYF
TRBJ1-2	TRBV30	CAWPGTGTGYTF
TRBJ2-2	TRBV18	CASSAQGDNTGELFF
TRBJ1-2	TRBV30	CAWRQESNYGYTF
TRBJ2-2	TRBV4-3	CASSQETVTPGELFF
TRBJ1-6	TRBV5-6	CASSLEARANSPLHF
TRBJ1-2	TRBV13	CASSGGGGNYGYTF